This T cell receptor beta chain was captured in a study of T cell repertoires in cytomegalovirus infection. TCRdb re-derived calls from the reads in MiXCR, one entry per CDR3 protein. Here the sample spans more than 250,000 distinct CDR3 sequences, approximately 13% being singletons. CDR3 size: 14 residues. Trimming pared 5 bases from V and 6 bases from J, leaving 17 bases between. Germline V lookup: CDR1 DFQATT, CDR2 SNEGSKA (reference sequence). The clonotype was recovered from a human donor in good health (CMV status not recorded). Some clones in this sample may be carry-over from other donors' samples. Sample: PBMCs. The chain employs TRBV20-1 and TRBJ2-1; TRBD1 might be the D (5 bases). The DNA for the CDR3 is TGCAGTGCTGTAGTGGGCGGACAAGGCAATGAGCAGTTCTTC. The encoded protein is CSAVVGGQGNEQFF.